The rows below give T cell receptor beta chains drawn from one sample of a study of CD8+CD57+ T cells in acquired aplastic anemia. TCRdb reprocessed the reads with MiXCR, giving one entry per CDR3 protein. Here the sample spans 210,000 or so distinct CDR3 sequences, approximately 51% being singletons. Sequenced: sorted CD4+, CD8+, or CD8+CD57+ T cells (not recorded which) from PBMCs. The origin of the receptors is a human donor with aplastic anemia. CDR3s leave out the opening cysteine and the closing phenylalanine or tryptophan. Fields, in order: CDR3 length, V gene, clone size, CDR3 protein. Size is stated for part of the rows, as once, few or many counts, or as a class when the clone is expanded.

cdr3_length: 13
v_call: TRBV6-1
clone_size: -
cdr3_aa: ASSVSIGAGNTIY

cdr3_length: 12
v_call: TRBV2
clone_size: -
cdr3_aa: ASSGRVSTDTQY

cdr3_length: 16
v_call: TRBV5-1
clone_size: -
cdr3_aa: ASSLNPNSGGANYGYA

cdr3_length: 14
v_call: TRBV2
clone_size: many
cdr3_aa: ASSEKMTVIIYEQY

cdr3_length: 14
v_call: TRBV7-9
clone_size: many
cdr3_aa: ASSLGGRYSNQPQH

cdr3_length: 11
v_call: TRBV3-1
clone_size: many
cdr3_aa: ASSLDRLHTQY

cdr3_length: 14
v_call: TRBV7-4
clone_size: -
cdr3_aa: ASSLASRGPTGELF

cdr3_length: 13
v_call: TRBV6-5
clone_size: few
cdr3_aa: ASSYGSGGSYEQY

cdr3_length: 10
v_call: TRBV10-3
clone_size: -
cdr3_aa: AVGSTQETQY

cdr3_length: 14
v_call: TRBV7-6
clone_size: -
cdr3_aa: ASSSAGLAGGKEQY

cdr3_length: 8
v_call: TRBV29-1
clone_size: -
cdr3_aa: SSSGTSER

cdr3_length: 15
v_call: TRBV19
clone_size: -
cdr3_aa: ASSTLPLSYSYNEQF

cdr3_length: 11
v_call: TRBV2
clone_size: -
cdr3_aa: ASSDGAGYEQY

cdr3_length: 9
v_call: TRBV6-6
clone_size: many
cdr3_aa: ASNKGGGYT

cdr3_length: 13
v_call: TRBV10-1
clone_size: once
cdr3_aa: ASSSRQGSNQPQH

cdr3_length: 14
v_call: TRBV19
clone_size: many
cdr3_aa: ATWGSLIGGANVLT

cdr3_length: 14
v_call: TRBV4-1
clone_size: many
cdr3_aa: ASSPLGRTGNEKLF

cdr3_length: 9
v_call: TRBV9
clone_size: many
cdr3_aa: ASSGVGEQY

cdr3_length: 13
v_call: TRBV20-1
clone_size: many
cdr3_aa: SASLLPGQADGYT

cdr3_length: 13
v_call: TRBV7-8
clone_size: many
cdr3_aa: ASSLARGMNTEAF

cdr3_length: 13
v_call: TRBV19
clone_size: many
cdr3_aa: ASSSSQGANYGYT

cdr3_length: 14
v_call: TRBV29-1
clone_size: -
cdr3_aa: SVEGPDRRANYGYT

cdr3_length: 13
v_call: TRBV7-9
clone_size: -
cdr3_aa: ASSPGQGSTDTQY

cdr3_length: 9
v_call: TRBV2
clone_size: -
cdr3_aa: ASTLGQGAN